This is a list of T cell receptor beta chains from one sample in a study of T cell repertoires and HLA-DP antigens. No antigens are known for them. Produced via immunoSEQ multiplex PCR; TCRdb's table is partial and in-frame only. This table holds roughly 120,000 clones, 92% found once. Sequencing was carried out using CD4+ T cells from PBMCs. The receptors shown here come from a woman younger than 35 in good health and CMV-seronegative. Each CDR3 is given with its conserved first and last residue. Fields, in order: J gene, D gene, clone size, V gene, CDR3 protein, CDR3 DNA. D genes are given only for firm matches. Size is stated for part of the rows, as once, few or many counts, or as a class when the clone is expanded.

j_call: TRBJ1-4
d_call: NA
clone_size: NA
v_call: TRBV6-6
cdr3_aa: CASSYAWGNNEKLFF
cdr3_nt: TGTGCCAGCAGTTACGCGTGGGGAAATAATGAAAAACTGTTTTTT

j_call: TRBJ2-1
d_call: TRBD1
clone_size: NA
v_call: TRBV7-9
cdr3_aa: CASSQTQGALTRSYNEQFF
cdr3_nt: TGTGCCAGCAGCCAGACCCAGGGGGCCCTCACTCGCTCCTACAATGAGCAGTTCTTC

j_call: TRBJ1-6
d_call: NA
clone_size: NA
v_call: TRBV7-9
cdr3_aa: CASSLGVGAPNSPLHF
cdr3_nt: TGTGCCAGCAGCTTAGGAGTAGGGGCCCCCAATTCACCCCTCCACTTT

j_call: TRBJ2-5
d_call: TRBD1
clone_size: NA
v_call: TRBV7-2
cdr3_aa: CASSSQTGGETQYF
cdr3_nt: TGTGCCAGCAGCTCCCAGACAGGGGGAGAGACCCAGTACTTC

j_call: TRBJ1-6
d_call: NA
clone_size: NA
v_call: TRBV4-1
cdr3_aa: CASSSSTLPSPLHF
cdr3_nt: TGCGCCAGCAGCTCAAGCACCCTCCCGTCACCCCTCCACTTT

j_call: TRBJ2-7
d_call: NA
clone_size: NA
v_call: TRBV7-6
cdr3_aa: CASSRRLQGTNYEQYF
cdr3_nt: TGTGCCAGCAGCCGTCGGTTACAGGGTACAAACTACGAGCAGTACTTC

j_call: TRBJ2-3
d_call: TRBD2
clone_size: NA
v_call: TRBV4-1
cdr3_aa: CASSQGRGGGADTQYF
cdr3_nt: TGCGCCAGCAGCCAAGGACGGGGGGGCGGTGCAGATACGCAGTATTTT

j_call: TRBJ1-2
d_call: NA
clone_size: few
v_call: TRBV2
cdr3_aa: CASRPESLGGYTF
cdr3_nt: TGTGCCAGCAGACCAGAGTCGCTCGGGGGCTACACCTTC

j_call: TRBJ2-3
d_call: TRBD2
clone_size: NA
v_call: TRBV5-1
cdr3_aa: CATSSGSTDTQYF
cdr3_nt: TGCGCCACCTCTAGCGGATCCACAGATACGCAGTATTTT

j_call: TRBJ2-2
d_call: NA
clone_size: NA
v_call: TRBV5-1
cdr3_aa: CASSPGPPNTGELFF
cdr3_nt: TGCGCCAGCAGCCCGGGACCCCCGAACACCGGGGAGCTGTTTTTT

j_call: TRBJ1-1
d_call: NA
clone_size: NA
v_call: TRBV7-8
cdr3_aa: CASSLLGVTEAFF
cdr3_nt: TGTGCCAGCAGCTTATTAGGGGTGACTGAAGCTTTCTTT

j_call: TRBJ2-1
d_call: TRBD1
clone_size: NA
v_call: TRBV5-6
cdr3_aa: CASSLGPGGSSYNEQFF
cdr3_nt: TGTGCCAGCAGCTTGGGGCCAGGGGGCAGTTCCTACAATGAGCAGTTCTTC

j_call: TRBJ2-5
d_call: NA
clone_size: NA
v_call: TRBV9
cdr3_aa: CASSANGVKIPGETQYF
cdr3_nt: TGTGCCAGCAGCGCGAACGGGGTTAAAATCCCTGGGGAGACCCAGTACTTC

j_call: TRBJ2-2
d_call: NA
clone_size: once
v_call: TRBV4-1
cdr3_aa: CASSPRGSVVGSGELFF
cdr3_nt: TGCGCCAGCAGCCCGCGTGGTTCGGTTGTGGGGTCCGGGGAGCTGTTTTTT

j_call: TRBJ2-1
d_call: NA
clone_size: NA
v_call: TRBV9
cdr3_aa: CASGMGGRSYNEQFF
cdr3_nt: TGTGCCAGCGGTATGGGGGGGCGCTCCTACAATGAGCAGTTCTTC

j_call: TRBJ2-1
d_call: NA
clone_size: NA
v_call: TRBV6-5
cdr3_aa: CASRDEGGLNEQFF
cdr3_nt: TGTGCCAGCAGGGACGAGGGCGGCCTCAATGAGCAGTTCTTC

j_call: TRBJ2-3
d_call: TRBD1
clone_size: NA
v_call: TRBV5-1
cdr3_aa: CASSVSTGNPSTDTQYF
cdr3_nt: TGCGCCAGCAGCGTATCGACAGGGAACCCTAGCACAGATACGCAGTATTTT

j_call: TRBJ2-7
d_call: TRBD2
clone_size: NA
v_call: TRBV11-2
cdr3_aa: CASSLISGRADRYEQYF
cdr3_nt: TGTGCCAGCAGCTTGATAAGCGGGAGGGCCGATCGCTACGAGCAGTACTTC

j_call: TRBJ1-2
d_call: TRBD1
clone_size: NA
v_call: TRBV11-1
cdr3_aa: CASSITRQGADGYTF
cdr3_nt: TGTGCCAGCAGCATAACTAGACAGGGGGCGGATGGCTACACCTTC

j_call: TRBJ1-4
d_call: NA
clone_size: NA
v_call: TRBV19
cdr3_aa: CASSLGGKLFF
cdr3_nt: TGTGCCAGTAGTCTGGGAGGAAAACTGTTTTTT

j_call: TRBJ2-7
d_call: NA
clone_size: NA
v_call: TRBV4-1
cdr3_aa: CASTLDRYGNYEQYF
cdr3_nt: TGCGCCAGCACCCTAGACAGGTATGGTAACTACGAGCAGTACTTC

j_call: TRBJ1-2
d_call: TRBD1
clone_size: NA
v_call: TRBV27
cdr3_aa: CASSLRQGSYGYTF
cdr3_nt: TGTGCCAGCAGTTTAAGACAGGGCAGCTATGGCTACACCTTC

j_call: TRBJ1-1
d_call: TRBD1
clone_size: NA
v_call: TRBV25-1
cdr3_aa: CASSDDRTGRYSAFF
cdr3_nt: TGTGCCAGCAGTGACGACCGGACAGGGCGGTACTCAGCTTTCTTT

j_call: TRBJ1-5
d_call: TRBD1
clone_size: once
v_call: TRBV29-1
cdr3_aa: CSVQGANQPQHF
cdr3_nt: TGCAGCGTACAGGGGGCTAATCAGCCCCAGCATTTT

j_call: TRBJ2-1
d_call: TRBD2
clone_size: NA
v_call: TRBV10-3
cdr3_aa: CAISESGGSINEQFF
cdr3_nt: TGTGCCATCAGTGAATCAGGCGGGAGTATCAATGAGCAGTTCTTC

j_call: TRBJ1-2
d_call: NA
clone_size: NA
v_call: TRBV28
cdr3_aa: CASSPPRTVNYGYTF
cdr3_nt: TGTGCCAGCAGTCCTCCACGGACAGTTAACTATGGCTACACCTTC

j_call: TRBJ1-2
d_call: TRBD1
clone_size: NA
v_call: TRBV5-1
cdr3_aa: CASSLFSGGAGYTF
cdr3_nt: TGCGCCAGCAGCTTGTTTTCAGGGGGCGCTGGCTACACCTTC

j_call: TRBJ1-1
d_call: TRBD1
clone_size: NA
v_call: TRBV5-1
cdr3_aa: CASSSGGTGLNTEAFF
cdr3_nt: TGCGCCAGCAGCTCAGGGGGGACAGGGTTGAACACTGAAGCTTTCTTT

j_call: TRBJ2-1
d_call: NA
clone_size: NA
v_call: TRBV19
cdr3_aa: CASSSRGASSYNEQFF
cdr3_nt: TGTGCCAGTAGTTCACGAGGAGCGAGCTCCTACAATGAGCAGTTCTTC

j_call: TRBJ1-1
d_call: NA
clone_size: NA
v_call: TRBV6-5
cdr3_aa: CASGRGGRIKGAFF
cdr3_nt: TGTGCCAGCGGCCGAGGGGGGAGGATCAAGGGAGCTTTCTTT

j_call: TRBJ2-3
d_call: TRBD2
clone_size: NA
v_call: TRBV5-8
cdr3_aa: CASSHAGGSTDTQYF
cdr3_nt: TGTGCCAGCAGCCACGCGGGGGGGAGTACAGATACGCAGTATTTT

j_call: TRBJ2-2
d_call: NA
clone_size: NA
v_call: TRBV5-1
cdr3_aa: CASTQGVARGTGELFF
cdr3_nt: TGCGCCAGCACCCAGGGAGTAGCGCGCGGCACCGGGGAGCTGTTTTTT

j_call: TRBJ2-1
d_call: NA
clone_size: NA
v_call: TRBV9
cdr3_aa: CASSVEPTYNEQFF
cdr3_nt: TGTGCCAGCAGCGTAGAGCCTACCTACAATGAGCAGTTCTTC

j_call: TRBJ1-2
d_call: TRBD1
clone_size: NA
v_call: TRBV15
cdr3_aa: CATSLGQIYGYTF
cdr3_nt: TGTGCCACCAGCTTGGGACAGATCTATGGCTACACCTTC

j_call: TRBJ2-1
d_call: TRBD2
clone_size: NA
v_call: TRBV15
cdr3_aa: CATSRDLAGGYNEQFF
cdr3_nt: TGTGCCACCAGCAGAGACTTGGCGGGGGGATACAATGAGCAGTTCTTC

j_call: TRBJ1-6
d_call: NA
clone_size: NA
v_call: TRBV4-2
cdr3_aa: CASSQDIGYSPLHF
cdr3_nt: TGTGCCAGCAGCCAAGATATAGGGTATTCACCCCTCCACTTT

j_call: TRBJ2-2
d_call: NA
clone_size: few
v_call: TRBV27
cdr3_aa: CASSRTVNTGELFF
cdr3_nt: TGTGCCAGCAGTCGGACGGTGAACACCGGGGAGCTGTTTTTT

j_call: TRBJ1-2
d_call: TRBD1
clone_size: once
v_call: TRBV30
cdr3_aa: CAWSGQGSNYGYTF
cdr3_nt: TGTGCCTGGAGCGGACAGGGGTCCAACTATGGCTACACCTTC

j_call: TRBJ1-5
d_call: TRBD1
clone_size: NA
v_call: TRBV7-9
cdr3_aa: CASSLAPGGQPQHF
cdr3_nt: TGTGCCAGCAGCTTAGCGCCAGGGGGTCAGCCCCAGCATTTT

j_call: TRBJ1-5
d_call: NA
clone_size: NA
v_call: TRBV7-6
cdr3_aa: CASSLPGDSIKNQPQHF
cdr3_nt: TGTGCCAGCAGCTTACCCGGCGATTCGATAAAAAATCAGCCCCAGCATTTT

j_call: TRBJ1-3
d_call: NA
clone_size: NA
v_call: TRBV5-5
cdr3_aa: CASIRQQPAPGNTIYF
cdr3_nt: TGTGCCAGCATCAGACAGCAGCCTGCTCCTGGAAACACCATATATTTT

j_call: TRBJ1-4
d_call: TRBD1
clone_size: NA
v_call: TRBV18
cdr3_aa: CASSWTGGRNEKLFF
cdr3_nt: TGTGCCAGCTCGTGGACAGGGGGGAGAAATGAAAAACTGTTTTTT

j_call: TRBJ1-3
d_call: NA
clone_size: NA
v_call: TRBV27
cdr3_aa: CASSPGFGNTIYF
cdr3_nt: TGTGCCAGCAGCCCAGGGTTTGGAAACACCATATATTTT

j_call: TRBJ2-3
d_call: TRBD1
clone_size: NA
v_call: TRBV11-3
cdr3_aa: CASSRRQGVTDTQYF
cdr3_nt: TGTGCCAGCAGCCGGCGGCAGGGGGTGACAGATACGCAGTATTTT

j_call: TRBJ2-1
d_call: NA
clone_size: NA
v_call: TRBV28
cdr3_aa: CASNYRGNEQFF
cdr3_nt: TGTGCCAGTAATTACCGGGGCAATGAGCAGTTCTTC